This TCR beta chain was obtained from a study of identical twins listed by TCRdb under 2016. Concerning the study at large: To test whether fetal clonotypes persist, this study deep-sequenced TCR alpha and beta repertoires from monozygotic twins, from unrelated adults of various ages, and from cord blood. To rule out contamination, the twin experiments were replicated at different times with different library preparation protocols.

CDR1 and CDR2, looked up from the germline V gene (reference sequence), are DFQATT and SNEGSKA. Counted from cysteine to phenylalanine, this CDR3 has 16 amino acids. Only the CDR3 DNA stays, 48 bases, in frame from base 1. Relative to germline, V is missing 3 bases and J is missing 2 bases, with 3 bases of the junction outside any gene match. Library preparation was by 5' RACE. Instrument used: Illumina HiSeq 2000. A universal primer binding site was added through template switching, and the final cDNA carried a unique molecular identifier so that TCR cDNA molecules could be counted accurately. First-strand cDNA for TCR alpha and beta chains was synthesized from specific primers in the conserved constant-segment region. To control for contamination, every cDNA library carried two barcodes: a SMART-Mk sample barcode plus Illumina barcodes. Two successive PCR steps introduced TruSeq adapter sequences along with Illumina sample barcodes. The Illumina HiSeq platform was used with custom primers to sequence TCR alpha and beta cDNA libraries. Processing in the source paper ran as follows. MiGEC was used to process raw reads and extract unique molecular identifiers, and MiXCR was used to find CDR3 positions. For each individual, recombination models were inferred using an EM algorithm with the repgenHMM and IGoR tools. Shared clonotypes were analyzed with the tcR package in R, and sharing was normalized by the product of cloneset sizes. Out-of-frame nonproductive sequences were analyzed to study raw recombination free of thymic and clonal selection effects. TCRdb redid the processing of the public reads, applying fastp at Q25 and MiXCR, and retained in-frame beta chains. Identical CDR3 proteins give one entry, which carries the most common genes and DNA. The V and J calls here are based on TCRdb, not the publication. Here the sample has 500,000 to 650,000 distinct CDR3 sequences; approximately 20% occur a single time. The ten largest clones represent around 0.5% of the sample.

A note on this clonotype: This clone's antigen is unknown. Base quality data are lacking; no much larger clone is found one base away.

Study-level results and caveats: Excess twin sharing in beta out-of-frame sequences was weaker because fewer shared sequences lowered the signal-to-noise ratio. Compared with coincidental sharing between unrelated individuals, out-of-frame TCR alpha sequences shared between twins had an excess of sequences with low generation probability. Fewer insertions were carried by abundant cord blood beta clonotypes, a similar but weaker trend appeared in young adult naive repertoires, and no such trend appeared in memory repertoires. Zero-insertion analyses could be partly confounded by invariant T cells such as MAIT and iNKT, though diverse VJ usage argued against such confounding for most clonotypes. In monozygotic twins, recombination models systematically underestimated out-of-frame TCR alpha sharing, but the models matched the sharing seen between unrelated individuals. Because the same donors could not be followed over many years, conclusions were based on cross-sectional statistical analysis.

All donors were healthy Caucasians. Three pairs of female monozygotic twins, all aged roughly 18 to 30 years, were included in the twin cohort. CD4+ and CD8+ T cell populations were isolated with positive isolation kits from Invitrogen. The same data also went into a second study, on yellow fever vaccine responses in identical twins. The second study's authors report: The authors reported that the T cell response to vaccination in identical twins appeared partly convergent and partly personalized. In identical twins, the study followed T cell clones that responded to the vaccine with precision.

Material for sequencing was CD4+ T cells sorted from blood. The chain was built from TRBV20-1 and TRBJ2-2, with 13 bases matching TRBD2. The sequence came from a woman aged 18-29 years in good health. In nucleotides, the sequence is TGCAGTGCTAGTCAGGGACTAGCGGGAAACACCGGGGAGCTGTTTTTT. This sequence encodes CSASQGLAGNTGELFF.